Detailed here is one TCR beta chain. What it binds is not known. By quantitative 5'-RACE with molecular barcodes, the TCR beta libraries were made. TCRdb reprocessed the 5' RACE reads with MiXCR, giving one entry per CDR3 protein. The sample includes over 700,000 distinct CDR3 sequences, around 20% seen only once; the top ten take around 19%. The data derive from a study of CD8 T cells in ankylosing spondylitis. Findings of the study overall: Before this, some motif variants had been reported in reactive arthritis synovial fluid and blood. Typical of ankylosing spondylitis blood, it appeared, was a TCR beta motif of several highly homologous variants. Disease-linked clones were CD8+ and relatively rare in peripheral blood.

The CDR3 consists of 13 residues. Germline CDR1 reads SGHAT; CDR2 reads FQNNGV. V was pared by 5 bases and J by 8 bases, with 13 bases between. The rearrangement joins TRBV11-2 to TRBJ2-1; a weak D match, TRBD1 (5 bases). Specimen: blood, either unsorted or a sorted T cell fraction (not recorded which). This clonotype was obtained from a male donor with ankylosing spondylitis. DNA of the CDR3: TGTGCCAGCAGCCCCCAGGGTGGTGATGAGCAGTTCTTC. Residues: CASSPQGGDEQFF.